This TCR beta chain was captured in a study of blood T cell repertoires in COVID-19. Clones were sequenced by immunoSEQ multiplex PCR, and TCRdb holds only the in-frame ones, with some missing. Counted here are about 260,000 clones, roughly 88% occurring once; the ten biggest clones make up more than 2%. This CDR3 spans 13 amino acids. Germline V gene data show CDR1 as SQVTM and CDR2 as ANQGSEA. Trimming cost V 3 bases and J 5 bases; bases outside gene matches: 6. This clone was seen a handful of times. This rearrangement joins TRBV29-1 to TRBJ1-2; 7 bases agree with TRBD1. This receptor was taken from a woman aged 50 to 65 who had recovered from COVID-19. Sequenced sample: PBMCs or T cells enriched from blood (not recorded which). CDR3 coding DNA: TGCAGCGTTGACCATCAGGGGGATTATGGCTACACCTTC. Translated: CSVDHQGDYGYTF. Variable domain in full (rest from reference TRBV29-1 and TRBJ1-2): SAVISQKPSRDICQRGTSLTIQCQVDSQVTMMFWYRQQPGQSLTLIATANQGSEATYESGFVIDKFPISRPNLTFSTLTVSNMSPEDSSIYLCSVDHQGDYGYTFGSGTRLTVV.